These T cell receptor beta chains were read from a single sample in a study of T cells in tuberculosis. Using immunoSEQ multiplex PCR, the repertoire was profiled, and TCRdb retains in-frame clones only, with some absent. Among 30,000 to 40,000 clones, approximately 96% were seen once, and the ten largest hold approximately 5.8%. Source material: PBMCs. Source of these receptors: a donor between 10 and 29 years old with latent tuberculosis or without tuberculosis infection. The CDR3 runs from the conserved cysteine through the conserved F or W. The size field is filled for only some rows; it gives once, few, many or a size class.

V: TRBV5-1
size: .
CDR3: CASNSGERYEQFF

V: TRBV2
size: .
CDR3: CASSASEANQPQHF

V: TRBV5-1
size: .
CDR3: CASSPPSGDTQYF

V: TRBV5-1
size: .
CDR3: CASSSTSGRANTGELFF

V: TRBV5-6
size: .
CDR3: CASSLMTGGQPQHF

V: TRBV5-1
size: once
CDR3: CASSFGAGEGYEQYF

V: TRBV2
size: .
CDR3: CASMPTGSYEQYF

V: TRBV7-2
size: .
CDR3: CASSITTGAGGYTF

V: TRBV30
size: .
CDR3: CAWSDGTALYEQYF

V: TRBV7-9
size: .
CDR3: CASSLSGTGNTIYF

V: TRBV10-3
size: .
CDR3: CATGLAGYTGELFF

V: TRBV9
size: .
CDR3: CASSVGGADTQYF

V: TRBV14
size: .
CDR3: CASSQDWADYNEQFF

V: TRBV7-8
size: .
CDR3: CASSLRGNGELFF

V: TRBV2
size: .
CDR3: CASSDKRAYTEAFF

V: TRBV11-3
size: .
CDR3: CASSLGAPTSEGNEQFF

V: TRBV28
size: .
CDR3: CATTRGTGTGNTIYF

V: TRBV15
size: .
CDR3: CATLIPGQINPNTEAFF

V: TRBV11-3
size: once
CDR3: CASSPHGRYNEQFF

V: TRBV9
size: once
CDR3: CASSQIVGGRNYGYTF

V: TRBV28
size: .
CDR3: CASRKLAETYEQYF

V: TRBV29-1
size: .
CDR3: CSARLTGMNTEAFF

V: TRBV5-6
size: .
CDR3: CASSFGRRSTYEQYF

V: TRBV30
size: .
CDR3: CAWGGDSNQPQHF

V: TRBV19
size: .
CDR3: CASEPFTGQGSYGYTF

V: TRBV11-2
size: .
CDR3: CASSFTSGGPGEQFF

V: TRBV9
size: .
CDR3: CASSRGQGSPETQYF

V: TRBV11-2
size: .
CDR3: CASSPAHGAGYNNEQFF

V: TRBV9
size: .
CDR3: CASSVSGGTSYEQYF

V: TRBV7-9
size: .
CDR3: CASSLASSRSTDTQYF

V: TRBV18
size: .
CDR3: CASSPSPTGGETQYF

V: TRBV27
size: once
CDR3: CASSLSPRGIRTDTQYF

V: TRBV11-3
size: .
CDR3: CASSLSSTGELFF

V: TRBV28
size: .
CDR3: CASSSPQGQGYEQYF

V: TRBV5-1
size: once
CDR3: CASSFGGVVGETQYF

V: TRBV10-3
size: .
CDR3: CAIGQSSETQYF

V: TRBV25-1
size: .
CDR3: CASSNPGLLNTGELFF

V: TRBV9
size: .
CDR3: CASSVGMSGTYEQYF

V: TRBV9
size: .
CDR3: CASSVVPFGGTGELFF

V: TRBV7-6
size: .
CDR3: CASSLGVNRGSPRTDTQYF

V: TRBV25-1
size: .
CDR3: CASSGYGTDQETQYF

V: TRBV7-2
size: .
CDR3: CASSHRGRKRRYRNQPQHF

V: TRBV28
size: .
CDR3: CASRSGGRDDEQFF

V: TRBV7-3
size: .
CDR3: CASSLSPRETQYF

V: TRBV5-1
size: .
CDR3: CASRPGGVRDTQYF

V: TRBV9
size: .
CDR3: CASSSGDSSYNEQFF

V: TRBV7-3
size: .
CDR3: CASSGGTGDYNEQFF

V: TRBV18
size: .
CDR3: CASSSGQGSSYEQYF

V: TRBV19
size: once
CDR3: CASSIRTGFSGANVLTF

V: TRBV5-1
size: .
CDR3: CASSFLGHRGYEQYF